This is a list of T cell receptor beta chains from one sample in a study of a mutant IDH1 vaccine in newly diagnosed glioma. Some clones are missing from TCRdb's copy, which holds only in-frame ones; the method was immunoSEQ multiplex PCR. Of 35,000 to 50,000 clones listed, around 92% are singletons. These receptors have no identified antigens. The sample in question was PBMCs, obtained from a glioma patient whose treatment included an IDH1 peptide vaccine. These receptor sequences come from a man aged 50 to 60 with glioma. Both conserved end residues are part of each CDR3. D genes are given only for firm matches. The size field is filled for only some rows; it gives once, few, many or a size class.

d_gene | j_gene | abundance | v_gene | CDR3aa | CDR3nt
. | TRBJ1-5 | . | TRBV7-9 | CASSFAGGSQPQHF | TGTGCCAGCAGCTTCGCCGGGGGGAGTCAGCCCCAGCATTTT
. | TRBJ2-4 | . | TRBV7-9 | CASSLSAAGLNIQYF | TGTGCCAGCAGCTTAAGTGCAGCCGGATTAAACATTCAGTACTTC
. | TRBJ2-3 | . | TRBV28 | CASSLLREITDTQYF | TGTGCCAGCAGTTTACTTCGGGAGATAACAGATACGCAGTATTTT
TRBD2 | TRBJ2-5 | once | TRBV5-4 | CASSLPAGAQETQYF | TGTGCCAGCAGCTTGCCAGCGGGGGCGCAAGAGACCCAGTACTTC
. | TRBJ1-6 | . | TRBV28 | CASSPPNSPLHF | TGTGCCAGCAGTCCACCGAATTCACCCCTCCACTTT
. | TRBJ1-2 | . | TRBV15 | CATSREREAFGGYTF | TGTGCCACCAGCAGAGAACGGGAGGCCTTCGGGGGCTACACCTTC
. | TRBJ2-2 | . | TRBV5-1 | CASSPGSRGAGELFF | TGCGCCAGCAGCCCGGGCTCGCGAGGGGCCGGGGAGCTGTTTTTT
. | TRBJ1-5 | . | TRBV19 | CASNPEGLSNQPQHF | TGTGCCAGCAATCCGGAGGGTCTAAGCAATCAGCCCCAGCATTTT
TRBD2 | TRBJ2-5 | . | TRBV7-2 | CASSLVVSGGASGETQYF | TGTGCCAGCAGCTTAGTCGTTAGCGGGGGGGCCTCGGGAGAGACCCAGTACTTC
. | TRBJ2-1 | few | TRBV4-1 | CASSLTGNNEQFF | TGCGCCAGCAGCCTGACAGGTAACAATGAGCAGTTCTTC
TRBD1 | TRBJ2-7 | . | TRBV7-9 | CASSLLGQGYEQYF | TGTGCCAGCAGCTTGCTGGGACAGGGTTACGAGCAGTACTTC
. | TRBJ1-1 | few | TRBV6-5 | CASSYNPNTEAFF | TGTGCCAGCAGTTACAACCCCAACACTGAAGCTTTCTTT
. | TRBJ1-5 | . | TRBV10-3 | CATRGEGDSNQPQHF | TGTGCCACCCGCGGGGAGGGGGATAGCAATCAGCCCCAGCATTTT
. | TRBJ1-1 | . | TRBV10-3 | CAIRKGSGEVGHTEAFF | TGTGCCATCAGAAAAGGGTCAGGGGAAGTGGGTCACACTGAAGCTTTCTTT